These T cell receptor beta chains were read from a single sample in a study of T cell responses to AZD1222 COVID-19 vaccine. The method was immunoSEQ multiplex PCR; TCRdb's version includes in-frame clones alone and lacks a portion of them. The sample yields 150,000 to 200,000 clones, roughly 94% seen once. The specimen comprised peripheral blood, sampled 28 days after the second AZD1222 dose. Source of these receptors: an adult who received the AZD1222 COVID-19 vaccine. The CDR3 runs from the conserved cysteine through the conserved F or W. Fields, in order: clone size, D gene, V gene, J gene, CDR3 protein, CDR3 DNA. The D gene is left open where the match is weak. The listing skips clone size in some rows; elsewhere it reads once, few, many or a size class.

once,-,TRBV7-8,TRBJ2-2,CASSLRAGFNSGELFF,TGTGCCAGCAGCTTAAGGGCAGGGTTTAACTCCGGGGAGCTGTTTTTT
once,-,TRBV19,TRBJ1-5,CASSISLNNQPQHF,TGTGCCAGTAGTATTTCACTAAACAATCAGCCCCAGCATTTT
-,-,TRBV4-1,TRBJ2-1,CASSQDGGPRGYNEQFF,TGCGCCAGCAGCCAAGACGGGGGACCCCGAGGCTACAATGAGCAGTTCTTC
-,-,TRBV5-5,TRBJ1-1,CASSSAPLWGEKTEAFF,TGTGCCAGCAGCAGCGCCCCCCTCTGGGGGGAGAAGACTGAAGCTTTCTTT
-,TRBD1,TRBV18,TRBJ1-3,CASSDRPAGNTIYF,TGTGCCAGTTCGGACAGGCCGGCTGGAAACACCATATATTTT
-,-,TRBV19,TRBJ1-1,CASKGLEVNTEAFF,TGTGCCAGTAAAGGTCTTGAGGTTAACACTGAAGCTTTCTTT
-,-,TRBV7-2,TRBJ1-2,CASSLAGRGVGVGYTF,TGTGCCAGCAGCTTAGCAGGTCGGGGGGTCGGGGTTGGCTACACCTTC
-,-,TRBV6-2/TRBV6-3,TRBJ1-2,CASSSTGRYGYTF,TGTGCCAGCAGTTCCACAGGGAGATATGGCTACACCTTC
-,-,TRBV6-5,TRBJ1-1,CASSYAVPGDTEAFF,TGTGCCAGCAGTTACGCAGTCCCTGGGGACACTGAAGCTTTCTTT
-,TRBD1,TRBV5-5,TRBJ2-2,CASSHLGTAGELFF,TGTGCCAGCAGCCACCTCGGGACAGCCGGGGAGCTGTTTTTT
-,TRBD1,TRBV5-6,TRBJ1-1,CASSFSRGGAFF,TGTGCCAGCAGCTTCTCCAGGGGGGGAGCTTTCTTT
-,TRBD1,TRBV28,TRBJ1-6,CASSSIPTGLSDNSPLHF,TGTGCCAGCAGTTCAATTCCGACAGGGTTATCGGATAATTCACCCCTCCACTTT
-,-,TRBV12-5,TRBJ1-5,CASSIDNQPQHF,TGTGCTAGTAGTATCGATAATCAGCCCCAGCATTTT
-,-,TRBV6-5,TRBJ1-3,CASRDGGSGNTIYF,TGTGCCAGCAGGGACGGAGGCTCTGGAAACACCATATATTTT
-,-,TRBV7-2,TRBJ2-1,CASSQFSRAGEQFF,TGTGCCAGCAGCCAATTTTCTAGGGCCGGTGAGCAGTTCTTC
-,-,TRBV5-1,TRBJ1-2,CASSLEGFSGYTF,TGCGCCAGCAGCTTGGAAGGTTTCTCTGGCTACACCTTC
-,-,TRBV6-6,TRBJ1-2,CASSWSTVYGYTF,TGTGCCAGCAGTTGGTCGACGGTCTATGGCTACACCTTC
once,-,TRBV19,TRBJ1-5,CASSISEPSNQPQHF,TGTGCCAGTAGTATATCCGAACCGAGCAATCAGCCCCAGCATTTT
few,-,TRBV30,TRBJ2-7,CAWSLIQGRVQYF,TGTGCCTGGAGCCTAATACAGGGCCGGGTGCAGTACTTC
-,-,TRBV30,TRBJ2-1,CAWIWGTSNNEQFF,TGTGCCTGGATCTGGGGGACCTCGAACAATGAGCAGTTCTTC
-,-,TRBV19,TRBJ2-1,CASGYLSSYNEQFF,TGTGCCAGTGGCTACCTCAGCTCCTACAATGAGCAGTTCTTC
-,-,TRBV30,TRBJ1-1,CAWIGVWTEAFF,TGTGCCTGGATAGGGGTATGGACTGAAGCTTTCTTT
-,-,TRBV28,TRBJ2-2,CASSLGHANTGELFF,TGTGCCAGCAGTTTGGGACACGCGAACACCGGGGAGCTGTTTTTT
-,TRBD2,TRBV7-9,TRBJ2-2,CASSLGLAWSGELFF,TGTGCCAGCAGCTTAGGACTAGCGTGGTCCGGGGAGCTGTTTTTT
-,-,TRBV29-1,TRBJ2-3,CSADGGGTDTQYF,TGCAGCGCTGACGGCGGAGGCACAGATACGCAGTATTTT
-,-,TRBV9,TRBJ2-1,CASSPGGLGMNEQFF,TGTGCCAGCAGCCCCGGTGGGCTCGGAATGAATGAGCAGTTCTTC
few,TRBD1,TRBV6-6,TRBJ1-5,CASSYIQQGAQPQHF,TGTGCCAGCAGTTACATTCAACAGGGGGCCCAGCCCCAGCATTTT
-,TRBD2,TRBV10-2,TRBJ2-1,CASSEFLRGSSYNEQFF,TGCGCCAGCAGTGAGTTCCTGCGGGGGAGCTCCTACAATGAGCAGTTCTTC
-,-,TRBV28,TRBJ2-7,CASSAFGGEQYF,TGTGCCAGCAGCGCCTTTGGAGGGGAGCAGTACTTC
once,-,TRBV5-1,TRBJ1-3,CASAQGKGNTIYF,TGCGCCAGCGCTCAGGGGAAGGGAAACACCATATATTTT
-,-,TRBV5-8,TRBJ1-5,CASSLYGQVNQPQHF,TGTGCCAGCAGCTTGTACGGGCAGGTCAATCAGCCCCAGCATTTT
-,-,TRBV7-9,TRBJ1-4,CASSLDGGIGKLFF,TGTGCCAGCAGCTTAGACGGGGGAATCGGAAAACTGTTTTTT
-,TRBD1,TRBV19,TRBJ1-3,CASSSGTVGNTIYF,TGTGCCAGTAGTTCCGGGACAGTCGGAAACACCATATATTTT
-,-,TRBV5-5,TRBJ1-3,CASSGWGSGNTIYF,TGTGCCAGCAGTGGTTGGGGCTCTGGAAACACCATATATTTT
-,TRBD2,TRBV30,TRBJ2-1,CAWSKSPGLAGGPYNEQFF,TGTGCCTGGAGTAAATCCCCGGGACTAGCGGGGGGGCCCTACAATGAGCAGTTCTTC
-,-,TRBV12-3/TRBV12-4,TRBJ1-6,CASSSAGAPPLHF,TGTGCCAGCAGTTCCGCGGGGGCTCCACCCCTCCACTTT
-,TRBD2,TRBV5-5,TRBJ2-3,CASKAGGAFGTDTQYF,TGTGCCAGCAAAGCGGGGGGCGCCTTCGGCACAGATACGCAGTATTTT
-,TRBD1,TRBV6-5,TRBJ1-1,CASSYSGRGLNTEAFF,TGTGCCAGCAGTTACTCGGGCAGGGGGTTGAACACTGAAGCTTTCTTT
-,-,TRBV3-1/TRBV3-2,TRBJ2-3,CASSQEEGLEADTQYF,TGTGCCAGCAGCCAAGAGGAGGGACTGGAGGCAGATACGCAGTATTTT